This T cell receptor (beta chain) was profiled in a study of T cell repertoires in cytomegalovirus infection. Study-level background: Matching HLA type and CMV infection were both indicated by public TCR beta signatures. Study-wide points: It was HLA-C-restricted CMV-specific TCR beta clonotypes that dominated the response ex vivo. The study identified carriers of CMV plus the relevant HLA from cumulative public TCR beta family frequency.

MiXCR, run by TCRdb on the reads, gives a single entry per CDR3 protein. The table has roughly 180,000 distinct CDR3 sequences, roughly 27% seen once. This clonotype was found many times. What it binds is not known. The specimen sequenced was PBMCs. This sequence originates from a human donor in good health (CMV status not recorded). Some clones in this sample may be carry-over from other donors' samples.

In DNA form, the CDR3 reads TGTGCCAGCAGCTTGGGACAGGGTAATGAAAAACTGTTTTTT. It yields the protein CASSLGQGNEKLFF. The chain has TRBV7-9 and TRBJ1-4, with 9 bases matching TRBD1. Trimming at V came to 3 bases and at J to 4 bases, leaving 0 bases not matched to a gene. The CDR3 consists of 14 residues. Germline lookup yields CDR1 SEHNR and CDR2 FQNEAQ (reference sequence).